One and the same sample provided the 27 T cell receptor beta chains below, sequenced in a study of high-grade serous ovarian cancer treatment subgroups. The tumor samples were collected prior to definitive surgery or chemotherapy. Measured with immunoSEQ multiplex PCR; TCRdb has only the in-frame clones, and not every one. The table has about 18,000 clones, roughly four fifths seen once. Sequenced input: tumor tissue. These receptors were taken from a human donor with high-grade serous ovarian cancer.

V is TRBV6-1 and J is TRBJ1-1; no clear D. V shed 11 bases and J shed 0 bases, with 13 bases lying between them. CDR3 size: 13 residues. The V gene's germline CDR1 is MNHNS and CDR2 SASEGT. The CDR3 DNA reads as TGTGCCGGCGCTGGGCAAATGAACACTGAAGCTTTCTTT. This encodes CAGAGQMNTEAFF.

This sequence joins TRBV5-3 and TRBJ1-2; D gene ambiguous. TRBV5-3 has ORF status, its function being uncertain. This CDR3 is built from 12 residues. The V end was cut by 2 bases, the J end by 4 bases, with 6 bases between. The CDR3 sequence: CARSFSFYGYTF. The CDR3 coding sequence is TGTGCCAGAAGCTTCTCATTCTATGGCTACACCTTC.

This clone was seen more than once but under ten times. The rearrangement uses TRBV4-3 and TRBJ2-7, with D possibly being TRBD2 (6 bases). This CDR3 contains 14 residues. Trimming pared 2 bases from V and 2 bases from J, leaving 10 bases between. Per germline, CDR1 LGHNA and CDR2 YSLEER. For the CDR3, the DNA is TGCGCCAGCAGCCAATTTGGAGGGCCCTACGAGCAGTACTTC. Translating it yields CASSQFGGPYEQYF.

The V and J genes are TRBV6-6 and TRBJ2-1; 9 bases map to TRBD2. V lost 8 bases, J lost 7 bases, and 6 bases stayed unmatched. This CDR3 is built from 13 residues. Germline V gives CDR1 MNHNY, CDR2 SVGAGI (reference sequence). CDR3 amino acids: CASQREAENEQFF. The DNA for the CDR3 is TGTGCCAGCCAGCGGGAGGCGGAAAATGAGCAGTTCTTC.

The chain uses TRBV5-6 and TRBJ1-5; maybe TRBD1 (5 bases). The CDR3 length is 14 residues. The germline V and J ends were trimmed by 2 bases and 10 bases, with 16 bases remaining between them. CDR1 is SGHDT, CDR2 YYEEEE, per germline. This CDR3 reads CASSFSGTAGPQHF. CDR3 in DNA: TGTGCCAGCAGCTTTTCAGGGACGGCAGGTCCCCAGCATTTT.

The chain combines TRBV30 with TRBJ2-1; TRBD2 might be the D (6 bases). CDR3 size: 14 residues. V lost 0 bases, J lost 4 bases, and 10 bases lay in between. Germline V CDR1 and CDR2: GTSNPN, SVGIG (reference sequence). This CDR3 reads CAWSVRERYNEQFF. CDR3 nucleotide sequence: TGTGCCTGGAGTGTACGGGAGCGGTACAATGAGCAGTTCTTC.

The chain recombines TRBV7-8 with TRBJ1-1; D is unclear. The germline V gene encodes CDR1 SGHVS and CDR2 FQNEAQ. With 4 bases removed from V and 0 bases from J, the gap between germline ends came to 12 bases. The CDR3 covers 15 residues. This chain's CDR3 is CASSYPRGMNTEAFF. CDR3 nucleotide sequence: TGTGCCAGCAGCTATCCTCGTGGAATGAACACTGAAGCTTTCTTT.

This clone came up once. This sequence joins TRBV7-2 and TRBJ1-1, with unresolved D. Deletions cut 1 base from V and 4 bases from J, with 4 bases between. The CDR3 covers 12 residues. CDR1 is SGHTA and CDR2 is FQGNSA in the germline V gene. CDR3 in DNA: TGTGCCAGCAGCTTAGGGAGCACTGAAGCTTTCTTT. Residues: CASSLGSTEAFF.

In its sample, this clone ranks as medium-sized. As DNA, the CDR3 is TGTGCCAGCAGGACTACTACTAGCGGCCCCCAAAGTGAGCAGTTCTTC. Protein product: CASRTTTSGPQSEQFF. The rearrangement uses TRBV28 and TRBJ2-1; 8 bases fit TRBD2. The CDR3 contains 16 residues. Germline loops: CDR1 MDHEN, CDR2 SYDVKM. J lost 9 bases, V lost 6 bases, and 16 bases had no gene match.

This clone showed up just a few times. The rearrangement uses TRBV5-6 and TRBJ1-5; D gene ambiguous. In germline, CDR1 is SGHDT, CDR2 YYEEEE. The CDR3 spans 17 residues. Deletions cut 2 bases from V and 3 bases from J, with 18 bases between. The CDR3 DNA reads as TGTGCCAGCAGCTTTCAAAGGTTAGGGTATGACAATCAGCCCCAGCATTTT. Translation: CASSFQRLGYDNQPQHF.

This clone was counted a single time. The rearrangement links TRBV19 to TRBJ1-5; 7 positions agree with TRBD1. There are 15 residues in the CDR3. The trim removed 4 bases at V and 0 bases at J, leaving 3 bases unmatched. The germline V gene encodes CDR1 LNHDA and CDR2 SQIVND (reference sequence). The CDR3 spells CASSTGTVSNQPQHF. CDR3 DNA: TGTGCCAGTAGTACCGGGACAGTTAGCAATCAGCCCCAGCATTTT.

The rearrangement uses TRBV2 and TRBJ2-1; a possible D gene is TRBD2 (5 bases). This CDR3 is 11 amino acids long. Germline V gene lookup returns CDR1 SNHLY and CDR2 FYNNEI. V gave up 7 bases and J gave up 8 bases, with 9 bases separating them. The CDR3 is CASTGMDEQFF. The CDR3 region has the DNA TGTGCCAGCACGGGAATGGATGAGCAGTTCTTC.

The rearrangement links TRBV7-2 to TRBJ1-2; perhaps TRBD1 as D (6 bases). The V gene's germline CDR1 is SGHTA and CDR2 FQGNSA. V dropped 5 bases and J dropped 7 bases, with 23 bases sitting between them. This CDR3 comprises 16 residues. Here the CDR3 DNA reads TGTGCCAGCAGCCCATACACAGGGTCGGGAGCGGGTGGCTACACCTTC. Residues: CASSPYTGSGAGGYTF.

The chain carries TRBV7-2 and TRBJ2-7; tentatively, D is TRBD2 (5 bases). The CDR3 is 13 amino acids. Trimming took off 5 bases at V and 2 bases at J, with 10 bases between the two ends. CDR1 SGHTA and CDR2 FQGNSA come from the germline V gene. The CDR3 region is CASSLDYTYEQYF. DNA for the CDR3: TGTGCCAGCAGCCTTGACTATACCTACGAGCAGTACTTC.

Only a few counts were recorded for this clone. The chain carries TRBV4-2 and TRBJ1-5; D is unclear. V was pared by 4 bases and J by 0 bases, with 10 bases between. CDR3 length: 15 residues. Germline loops: CDR1 LGHNA, CDR2 YNFKEQ. CDR3 in amino acids: CASSRDLASNQPQHF. The DNA of the CDR3 is TGTGCCAGCAGCCGCGATCTGGCTAGCAATCAGCCCCAGCATTTT.

This clone is medium-sized within its sample. V gene TRBV19 combines with J gene TRBJ1-5; maybe TRBD1 (5 bases). V lost 4 bases, J lost 0 bases, and 10 bases lay in between. The CDR3 spans 15 residues. CDR1 is LNHDA, CDR2 SQIVND, per germline (reference sequence). CDR3 protein: CASSTQGTSNQPQHF. The CDR3 bases are TGTGCCAGTAGTACGCAGGGAACTAGCAATCAGCCCCAGCATTTT.

The chain has TRBV7-2 and TRBJ2-5; no definite D call. The CDR3 runs to 14 residues. Trimming removed 1 base from V and 0 bases from J, with 6 bases in between. CDR1 is SGHTA and CDR2 is FQGNSA in the germline V gene. Here the CDR3 DNA reads TGTGCCAGCAGCTTAGTTCTAAACCAAGAGACCCAGTACTTC. The encoded protein is CASSLVLNQETQYF.

V usage is TRBV4-2 and J usage is TRBJ1-5; D may be TRBD1 (5 bases). Trimming shortened V by 4 bases and J by 2 bases, and 12 bases separated the two germline ends. The V gene's germline CDR1 is LGHNA and CDR2 YNFKEQ. The CDR3 extends over 15 amino acids. The CDR3 sequence is CASSPKRGGNQPQHF. The CDR3 coding sequence is TGTGCCAGCAGCCCCAAAAGGGGAGGCAATCAGCCCCAGCATTTT.

The chain uses TRBV7-8 and TRBJ2-1, with D perhaps matching TRBD1 or TRBD2 (5 bases each). The CDR3 spans 15 residues. Germline assignment: CDR1 SGHVS and CDR2 FQNEAQ. Trimming left V 0 bases short and J 6 bases short, with 12 bases between. CDR3 nucleotide sequence: TGTGCCAGCAGCTTAGCCCTCGGGGCCCGCAATGAGCAGTTCTTC. Encoded protein: CASSLALGARNEQFF.

This sequence joins TRBV27 and TRBJ2-2; D is unclear. V lost 4 bases to trimming and J lost 2 bases, with 5 bases between them. Germline V gene sequence: CDR1 MNHEY, CDR2 SMNVEV (reference sequence). This CDR3 has 13 amino acids. The CDR3 nucleotides read TGTGCCAGCAGTTCCTACAACACCGGGGAGCTGTTTTTT. Translating it yields CASSSYNTGELFF.

This rearrangement joins TRBV7-2 to TRBJ2-7; D gene unclear. The germline V gene encodes CDR1 SGHTA and CDR2 FQGNSA. The CDR3 is 13 residues long. V was trimmed by 5 bases and J by 0 bases, leaving 8 bases between them. The CDR3 here is CASSVGHSYEQYF. The CDR3 bases are TGTGCCAGCAGCGTAGGGCACTCCTACGAGCAGTACTTC.

The rearrangement links TRBV29-1 to TRBJ1-6, with D tentatively TRBD1 (5 bases). V lost 4 bases and J lost 1, with 20 bases in between. The CDR3 covers 18 residues. From germline, CDR1 is SQVTM and CDR2 ANQGSEA. The CDR3 DNA sequence: TGCAGCGTTGTGGGATGTGGGGGAGGGTGTTCCTATAATTCACCCCTCCACTTT. It translates to CSVVGCGGGCSYNSPLHF.

The chain links TRBV14 to TRBJ2-7; maybe TRBD2 (6 bases). This CDR3 region has 16 residues. With 4 bases removed from V and 1 base from J, the gap between germline ends came to 17 bases. Looked up from germline, CDR1 is SGHDN and CDR2 is FVKESK. The CDR3 bases are TGTGCCAGCAGCCCGGGTGGTAGCGGAATATCCTACGAGCAGTACTTC. Its translation: CASSPGGSGISYEQYF. The full variable domain, completed using reference TRBV14 and TRBJ2-7, is EAGVTQFPSHSVIEKGQTVTLRCDPISGHDNLYWYRRVMGKEIKFLLHFVKESKQDESGMPNNRFLAERTGGTYSTLKVQPAELEDSGVYFCASSPGGSGISYEQYFGPGTRLTVT.

The chain employs TRBV25-1 and TRBJ2-5; D tentatively reads TRBD1 or TRBD2 (6 bases each). CDR1 and CDR2 (germline): MGHDK, SYGVNS. This CDR3 has 13 residues. V was trimmed by 2 bases and J by 5 bases, leaving 9 bases between them. The CDR3 sequence: CASSEGGRETQYF. As DNA, the CDR3 is TGTGCCAGCAGTGAAGGGGGGCGGGAGACCCAGTACTTC.

This clone was picked up a small number of times. The rearrangement joins TRBV10-3 to TRBJ2-5, with D tentatively TRBD1 (5 bases). The V end lost 3 bases, the J end lost 1 base, and 6 bases lay between the germline ends. Germline V gene lookup returns CDR1 ENHRY and CDR2 SYGVKD. CDR3 length: 13 residues. CDR3 residues: CAISDDSQETQYF. The CDR3, as DNA: TGTGCCATCAGTGACGACAGCCAAGAGACCCAGTACTTC.

This clone was found once. The CDR3 DNA sequence: TGTGCCAGCTCACCCCCGACTAGCGGGTACCAAGAGACCCAGTACTTC. The encoded protein is CASSPPTSGYQETQYF. The rearrangement joins TRBV18 to TRBJ2-5; 10 nucleotides line up with TRBD2. Germline CDR1 reads KGHSH; CDR2 reads LQKENI. The CDR3 totals 16 residues. After removal of 3 bases from V and 0 bases from J, the junction contained 4 bases not matched to a gene.

The rearrangement joins TRBV2 to TRBJ1-4, with TRBD1 matching over 12 bases. The junction had 7 bases not matched to a gene; V was cut back by 6 bases and J by 8 bases. This CDR3 comprises 15 residues. Per germline, CDR1 SNHLY and CDR2 FYNNEI. The DNA of the CDR3 is TGTGCCAGCAGGGGGACAGGGGGCCAGGGGGAAAAACTGTTTTTT. This codes for CASRGTGGQGEKLFF.